These 27 T cell receptor beta chains came from one sample sequenced in a study of CD8 T cells in ankylosing spondylitis. MiXCR was run by TCRdb on the 5' RACE reads, yielding one entry per CDR3 protein. The table lists 150,000 to 200,000 distinct CDR3 sequences, roughly 11% of them singletons. The sample comprised blood, either unsorted or a sorted T cell fraction (not recorded which). The receptors originated from a male donor with ankylosing spondylitis or in good health (not recorded which).

The rearrangement uses TRBV20-1 and TRBJ2-2, with 10 positions matching TRBD1. Per the germline V gene, CDR1 is DFQATT and CDR2 is SNEGSKA (reference sequence). CDR3 size: 17 residues. Losses at the gene ends were 1 base for V and 6 bases for J; bases not matched to a gene: 11. This CDR3 is CSARGLGGQGSAGELFF. CDR3 coding DNA: TGCAGTGCTAGAGGACTTGGGGGACAGGGGAGCGCCGGGGAGCTGTTTTTT.

This clonotype was seen only a few times. The chain carries TRBV9 and TRBJ2-1, with 8 bases identical to TRBD2. Germline trimming cut 2 bases from V and 7 bases from J; bases unmatched to any gene: 20. The CDR3 contains 19 residues. Germline V gene lookup returns CDR1 SGDLS and CDR2 YYNGEE. CDR3 in DNA: TGTGCCAGCAGCGTTAGCGCTAGCGGGCTCCTCGGGGCGACAAATGAGCAGTTCTTC. It encodes CASSVSASGLLGATNEQFF.

A word on this clonotype: A much larger clone lies one base from this, so it may be a read error. This chain joins TRBV12-3 or TRBV12-4 and TRBJ1-3, with D perhaps TRBD1 (5 bases). The CDR3 runs 13 residues. The CDR3 protein is CASSLQGGSTIYF. The CDR3 DNA reads as TGTGCCAGCAGTTTACAGGGTGGAAGCACCATATATTTT.

The chain joins TRBV5-6 to TRBJ1-2, with a tentative D call TRBD1 (5 bases). V lost 0 bases to trimming and J lost 0 bases, with 6 bases between them. Germline V gene data show CDR1 as SGHDT and CDR2 as YYEEEE. The CDR3 has 14 amino acids. This chain's CDR3 is CASSLVDTNYGYTF. The CDR3 region has the DNA TGTGCCAGCAGCTTGGTGGACACTAACTATGGCTACACCTTC.

This clonotype has a count of ten or more. A read error is possible here, since a much larger clone lies one base away. The chain is built from TRBV12-3 or TRBV12-4 and TRBJ1-4; tentative D call: TRBD1 (5 bases). There are 15 residues in the CDR3. The ends were cut back, 5 bases at V and 6 bases at J, with 16 bases in the middle. The CDR3 bases are TGTGCCAGCAGTCCTAGAGGAGCCAGGGATGAAAAACTGTTTTTT. It specifies CASSPRGARDEKLFF.

Regarding this clonotype: It may be a read error: a sequence one base away is much more abundant. The V and J genes are TRBV20-1 and TRBJ2-2, with D hard to call. The CDR3 consists of 16 residues. CDR1 and CDR2 from the germline V gene are DFQATT and SNEGSKA (reference sequence). The CDR3 loop reads CSARDPSAAGTRELFF. The CDR3 DNA reads TGCAGTGCTAGAGATCCTAGTGCGGCCGGCACCAGGGAGCTGTTTTTT.

The rearrangement links TRBV19 to TRBJ2-1; D is unresolved. The V end was cut by 4 bases, the J end by 6 bases, with 4 bases between. The CDR3 runs to 11 residues. Germline V gene data show CDR1 as LNHDA and CDR2 as SQIVND (reference sequence). In DNA form, the CDR3 reads TGTGCCAGTAGTACTGGCAATGAGCAGTTCTTC. It is translated as CASSTGNEQFF.

This clonotype is a singleton in its sample. Given a much more abundant clone one base away, this may be a read error. This rearrangement joins TRBV9 to TRBJ2-3; a weak D match, TRBD2 (6 bases). This CDR3 region has 14 residues. Germline values: CDR1 SGDLS, CDR2 YYNGEE. In DNA form, the CDR3 reads TGTGCCAACAGCGTAGCGGCTAGTCTTGATACGCAGTATTTT. This sequence encodes CANSVAASLDTQYF.

This clonotype was recorded many times. The rearrangement links TRBV29-1 to TRBJ1-1; D perhaps matches TRBD1 (5 bases). Trimming took 4 bases from V and 4 from J, leaving 16 bases between them. Germline assignment: CDR1 SQVTM and CDR2 ANQGSEA. This CDR3 is 14 amino acids long. The CDR3 DNA follows: TGCAGCGTTGTCCCCCCCAGGGAGGTCACTGAAGCTTTCTTT. Amino acid sequence: CSVVPPREVTEAFF.

This clonotype was observed many times. The rearrangement uses TRBV27 and TRBJ2-7; 13 bases match TRBD2. The length of the CDR3 is 15 residues. Germline values: CDR1 MNHEY, CDR2 SMNVEV (reference sequence). J lost 5 bases, V lost 6 bases, and 7 bases had no gene match. The CDR3 bases are TGTGCCAGCAGGCGCCGTGGACTAGCGGGGGACGAGCAGTACTTC. It yields the protein CASRRRGLAGDEQYF.

This clonotype turned up a few times. A clone one base away is much larger, so this may be a read error. The rearrangement joins TRBV6-1 to TRBJ2-3; TRBD2 aligns across 9 bases. This CDR3 is built from 15 residues. The junction had 9 bases not matched to a gene; V was cut back by 11 bases and J by 0 bases. The V gene's germline CDR1 is MNHNS and CDR2 SASEGT. Here the CDR3 reads CAGYPAGGSTDTQYF. CDR3 DNA: TGTGCCGGCTATCCCGCGGGAGGGAGCACAGATACGCAGTATTTT.

This clonotype was counted ten times or more. V usage is TRBV5-6 and J usage is TRBJ1-4, with D possibly matching TRBD1 (6 bases). V was clipped by 3 bases and J by 6 bases, with 15 bases between them. CDR1 is SGHDT and CDR2 is YYEEEE in the germline V gene. There are 15 residues in the CDR3. The CDR3 reads CASSSGTRAYEKLFF. In DNA form, the CDR3 reads TGTGCCAGCAGCTCGGGGACACGGGCGTATGAAAAACTGTTTTTT.

In this sample, this clonotype turned up many times. The chain carries TRBV5-1 and TRBJ2-2, with 8 positions matching TRBD1. The V segment lost 0 bases and the J segment 6 bases; nucleotides outside the gene matches: 7. In germline, CDR1 is SGHRS, CDR2 YFSETQ. The CDR3 is made up of 16 amino acids. The CDR3 DNA sequence: TGCGCCAGCAGCTTGGTTGACAGGGGAAACGCCGGGGAGCTGTTTTTT. This sequence encodes CASSLVDRGNAGELFF.

This clonotype was observed many times. The rearrangement joins TRBV7-6 to TRBJ2-2; D is uncertain. In germline, CDR1 is SGHVS, CDR2 FNYEAQ. Deletions cut 1 base from V and 4 bases from J, with 7 bases between. This CDR3 has 14 residues. The CDR3 region has the DNA TGTGCCAGCAGCTTAGGACCGGGCACCGGGGAGCTGTTTTTT. Protein product: CASSLGPGTGELFF. The full variable domain, with the rest looked up from reference TRBV7-6 and TRBJ2-2, is GAGVSQSPRYKVTKRGQDVALRCDPISGHVSLYWYRQALGQGPEFLTYFNYEAQQDKSGLPNDRFSAERPEGSISTLTIQRTEQRDSAMYRCASSLGPGTGELFFGEGSRLTVL.

The J gene is TRBJ2-7, the V gene TRBV29-1; unclear D gene. Trimming cost V 4 bases and J 0 bases, with 7 bases left between them. This CDR3 has 12 residues. Per germline, CDR1 SQVTM and CDR2 ANQGSEA. DNA for the CDR3: TGCAGCGTTGGGCAGAACTCCTACGAGCAGTACTTC. Translated: CSVGQNSYEQYF.

The chain is built from TRBV28 and TRBJ1-6; 7 nucleotides align to TRBD1. The CDR3 runs to 14 residues. Germline values: CDR1 MDHEN, CDR2 SYDVKM. V shed 3 bases, J shed 10 bases, and the junction held 6 bases outside the gene matches. CDR3 sequence reads: CASSFWTGESPLHF. CDR3 sequence (DNA): TGTGCCAGCAGTTTTTGGACAGGTGAATCACCCCTCCACTTT.

This clonotype was seen ten or more times. This chain connects TRBV5-6 to TRBJ2-6; possibly TRBD2 for D (5 bases). This CDR3 region has 17 residues. CDR1 and CDR2 (germline): SGHDT, YYEEEE. Trimming took off 3 bases at V and 4 bases at J, with 17 bases between the two ends. DNA for the CDR3: TGTGCCAGCAGCTCGCTAGTGAGGGTAACCGGGGCCAACGTCCTGACTTTC. It yields the protein CASSSLVRVTGANVLTF.

In this sample, this clonotype turned up many times. This chain joins TRBV20-1 and TRBJ1-1; D might be TRBD1 (5 bases). V was pared by 6 bases and J by 3 bases, with 11 bases between. Germline V gives CDR1 DFQATT, CDR2 SNEGSKA (reference sequence). This CDR3 spans 12 amino acids. The CDR3 DNA reads as TGCAGTGCACTAGGGGATCACACTGAAGCTTTCTTT. Translated: CSALGDHTEAFF.

This clonotype was seen a few times. This chain uses TRBV6-1 with TRBJ2-1; TRBD2 matches 10 bases. The CDR3 loop spans 15 amino acids. Germline V gives CDR1 MNHNS, CDR2 SASEGT. V was pared by 10 bases and J by 0 bases, with 6 bases of the junction left unmatched. As DNA, the CDR3 is TGTGCCACCCTTCGGACTAGCGGCTCCTACAATGAGCAGTTCTTC. This translates into CATLRTSGSYNEQFF.

Details on this clonotype: One junction end disagrees with the germline gene, perhaps due to a read error. The chain carries TRBV18 and TRBJ2-7; D unclear. The CDR3 runs 14 residues. Germline CDR1 reads KGHSH; CDR2 reads LQKENI. CDR3 in amino acids: CASSPVQASHEQYF. DNA of the CDR3: TGTGCCAGCTCACCGGTACAAGCCTCCCACGAGCAGTACTTC.

At least ten counts were recorded for this clonotype. V and J are TRBV6-5 and TRBJ2-6; D not resolved. This CDR3 region has 15 residues. CDR1 is MNHEY and CDR2 is SVGAGI in the germline V gene. The V end lost 2 bases, the J end lost 1 base, and 6 bases lay between the germline ends. CDR3 in DNA: TGTGCCAGCAGTTACACCCAGTCTGGGGCCAACGTCCTGACTTTC. Its translation: CASSYTQSGANVLTF.

This clonotype occurred many times. The CDR3 protein is CATSVPTNTGELFF. CDR3 in DNA: TGTGCCACCAGTGTCCCAACGAACACCGGGGAGCTGTTTTTT. The genes are TRBV24-1 and TRBJ2-2; D unresolved. CDR1 is KGHDR, CDR2 SFDVKD, per germline. This CDR3 contains 14 residues. V dropped 5 bases and J dropped 0 bases, with 6 bases sitting between them.

This clonotype was picked up many times. The chain employs TRBV5-1 and TRBJ2-7; 7 bases line up with TRBD1. The CDR3 runs to 14 residues. After removal of 0 bases from V and 1 base from J, the junction contained 1 base not matched to a gene. Germline V gives CDR1 SGHRS, CDR2 YFSETQ. The CDR3 DNA reads as TGCGCCAGCAGCTTGGAGGGACAGTCCTACGAGCAGTACTTC. Translating it yields CASSLEGQSYEQYF.

This clonotype was recorded many times. The V and J genes are TRBV5-1 and TRBJ2-3; D uncertain. With 0 bases removed from V and 1 base from J, the gap between germline ends came to 6 bases. The germline gives CDR1 SGHRS, CDR2 YFSETQ. CDR3 length equals 14 residues. CDR3 sequence: CASSLGYRTDTQYF. In DNA form, the CDR3 reads TGCGCCAGCAGCTTGGGGTACCGCACAGATACGCAGTATTTT.

The genes are TRBV7-2 and TRBJ2-7, with TRBD2 matching over 9 bases. Per the germline V gene, CDR1 is SGHTA and CDR2 is FQGNSA. V trimming: 2 bases; J trimming: 4 bases; junction bases outside the gene matches: 9. The CDR3 totals 16 residues. DNA of the CDR3: TGTGCCAGCAGCTTACGGGCTAGCGGGGTTGGATACGAGCAGTACTTC. This sequence encodes CASSLRASGVGYEQYF.

Ten or more counts support this clonotype. The chain employs TRBV5-5 and TRBJ2-2, with D perhaps TRBD1 (5 bases). CDR1 and CDR2 from the germline V gene are SGHKS and YYEKEE (reference sequence). This CDR3 spans 14 amino acids. The V and J ends lost 2 bases and 3 bases respectively, with 8 bases between them. The CDR3 sequence: CASSFRADTGELFF. The CDR3, as DNA: TGTGCCAGCAGCTTCAGGGCGGACACCGGGGAGCTGTTTTTT.

J is TRBJ2-1 and V is TRBV11-2; 10 bases line up with TRBD2. This CDR3 contains 16 residues. Germline-derived CDR1 and CDR2 are SGHAT and FQNNGV. V dropped 1 base and J dropped 3; count of bases not matched to a gene: 3. The CDR3 DNA sequence: TGTGCCAGCAGCTTAGGTCCTAGCGGGAGCTACAATGAGCAGTTCTTC. Its protein is CASSLGPSGSYNEQFF. The full variable domain, its missing parts supplied by reference TRBV11-2 and TRBJ2-1, is EAGVAQSPRYKIIEKRQSVAFWCNPISGHATLYWYQQILGQGPKLLIQFQNNGVVDDSQLPKDRFSAERLKGVDSTLKIQPAKLEDSAVYLCASSLGPSGSYNEQFFGPGTRLTVL.